Shown below are 8 T cell receptor beta chains from a single sample sequenced in a study of T cell responses to AZD1222 COVID-19 vaccine. Measured with immunoSEQ multiplex PCR; TCRdb has only the in-frame clones, and not every one. The sample shows more than 70,000 clones, 80% to 90% of them seen only once. The sample was peripheral blood, taken on day 0 of AZD1222 vaccination. Source of these receptors: an adult in good health.

The chain employs TRBV28 and TRBJ1-5; D perhaps matches TRBD1 (5 bases). Between the trimmed V and J ends, which lost 7 bases and 7 bases, there was a span of 11 bases. The CDR3 is made up of 12 amino acids. Germline CDR1 and CDR2: MDHEN and SYDVKM. CDR3 loop: CASITGDQPQHF. CDR3 nucleotide sequence: TGTGCCAGCATCACGGGGGACCAGCCCCAGCATTTT.

The rearrangement links TRBV19 to TRBJ2-6; perhaps TRBD1 as D (6 bases). Germline values: CDR1 LNHDA, CDR2 SQIVND (reference sequence). This CDR3 comprises 15 residues. Trimming took off 5 bases at V and 4 bases at J, with 12 bases between the two ends. The CDR3 here is CASSLQGSGANVLTF. For the CDR3, the DNA is TGTGCCAGTAGTTTACAGGGATCAGGGGCCAACGTCCTGACTTTC.

The chain carries TRBV28 and TRBJ1-5, with D possibly TRBD1 on 5 matching bases. The germline gives CDR1 MDHEN, CDR2 SYDVKM. The CDR3 has 14 amino acids. With 6 bases removed from V and 6 bases from J, the gap between germline ends came to 15 bases. DNA of the CDR3: TGTGCCAGCAGCCCCTCGGTTCAGGGTCAGCCCCAGCATTTT. Translation: CASSPSVQGQPQHF.

The rearrangement joins TRBV2 to TRBJ1-5, with a tentative D call TRBD1 (5 bases). This CDR3 has 14 amino acids. Germline CDR1 and CDR2: SNHLY and FYNNEI. V was clipped by 3 bases and J by 5 bases, with 11 bases between them. The CDR3 sequence is CASSDGQGYQPQHF. CDR3 DNA: TGTGCCAGCAGTGATGGGCAGGGCTATCAGCCCCAGCATTTT.

The CDR3 sequence is CASSLGQGAVYEQYF. The DNA of the CDR3 is TGTGCCAGCAGTCTTGGACAGGGGGCGGTCTACGAGCAGTACTTC. V usage is TRBV5-8 and J usage is TRBJ2-7; 11 bases map to TRBD1. The J segment lost 3 bases and the V segment lost 5 bases, leaving 7 bases of the junction unmatched. The CDR3 extends over 15 amino acids. In germline, CDR1 is SGHTS, CDR2 YDEGEE. The variable domain in full, completed from reference TRBV5-8 and TRBJ2-7, reads EAGVTQSPTHLIKTRGQQATLRCSPISGHTSVYWYQQALGLGLQFLLWYDEGEERNRGNFPPRFSGRQFPNYSSELNVNALELEDSALYLCASSLGQGAVYEQYFGPGTRLTVT.

J is TRBJ2-1 and V is TRBV4-1; tentatively, D is TRBD1 or TRBD2 (5 bases each). The CDR3 is 17 amino acids. CDR1 and CDR2 (germline): MGHRA, YSYEKL. With 2 bases removed from V and 6 bases from J, the gap between germline ends came to 20 bases. The CDR3 protein is CASSQSFRGPRGNEQFF. The CDR3 coding sequence is TGCGCCAGCAGCCAATCCTTCCGGGGCCCCCGTGGCAATGAGCAGTTCTTC.

In this sample, this clone turned up a few times. The V call is TRBV27, the J call TRBJ1-1; tentative D call: TRBD1 (5 bases). The germline V gene encodes CDR1 MNHEY and CDR2 SMNVEV (reference sequence). This CDR3 is 15 amino acids long. Trimming took 2 bases from V and 3 from J, leaving 13 bases between them. DNA for the CDR3: TGTGCCAGCAGTTTAATGGGGGTAGTTCACACTGAAGCTTTCTTT. Encoded protein: CASSLMGVVHTEAFF.

The V and J genes are TRBV7-9 and TRBJ1-3, with D hard to call. Per germline, CDR1 SEHNR and CDR2 FQNEAQ (reference sequence). This CDR3 spans 18 amino acids. V lost 5 bases and J lost 0, with 20 bases in between. The CDR3 sequence is CASSHTPFAAVSGNTIYF. The CDR3, as DNA: TGTGCCAGCAGCCACACACCCTTCGCGGCAGTCTCTGGAAACACCATATATTTT.